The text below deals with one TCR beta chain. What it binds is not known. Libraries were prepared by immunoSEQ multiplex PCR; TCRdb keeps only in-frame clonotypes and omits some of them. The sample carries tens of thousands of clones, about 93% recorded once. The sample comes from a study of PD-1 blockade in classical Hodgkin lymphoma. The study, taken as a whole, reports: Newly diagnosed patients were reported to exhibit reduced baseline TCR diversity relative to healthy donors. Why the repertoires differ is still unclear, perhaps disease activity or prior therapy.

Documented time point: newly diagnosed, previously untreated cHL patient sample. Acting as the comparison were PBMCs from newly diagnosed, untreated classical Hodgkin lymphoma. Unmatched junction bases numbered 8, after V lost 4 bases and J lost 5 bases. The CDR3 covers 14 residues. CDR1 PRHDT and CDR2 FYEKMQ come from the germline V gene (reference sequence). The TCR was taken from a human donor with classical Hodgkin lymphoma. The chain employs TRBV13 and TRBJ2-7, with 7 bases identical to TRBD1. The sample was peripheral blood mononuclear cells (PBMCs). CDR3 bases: TGTGCCAGCAGCTCGTGGTACAGGGGTGACGAGCAGTACTTC. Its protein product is CASSSWYRGDEQYF.